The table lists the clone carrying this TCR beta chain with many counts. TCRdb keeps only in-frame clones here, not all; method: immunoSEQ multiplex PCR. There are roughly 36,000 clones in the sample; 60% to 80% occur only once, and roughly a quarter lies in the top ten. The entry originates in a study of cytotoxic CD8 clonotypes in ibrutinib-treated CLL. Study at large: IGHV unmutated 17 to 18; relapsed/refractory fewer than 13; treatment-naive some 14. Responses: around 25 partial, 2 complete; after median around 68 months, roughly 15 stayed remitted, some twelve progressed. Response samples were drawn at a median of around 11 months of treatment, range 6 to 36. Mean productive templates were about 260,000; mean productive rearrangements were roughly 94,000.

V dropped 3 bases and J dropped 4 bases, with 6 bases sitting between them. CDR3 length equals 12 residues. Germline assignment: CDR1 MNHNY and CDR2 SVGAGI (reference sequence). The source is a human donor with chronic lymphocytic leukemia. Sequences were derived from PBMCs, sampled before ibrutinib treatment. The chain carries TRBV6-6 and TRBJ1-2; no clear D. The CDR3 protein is CASSYRAYGYTF. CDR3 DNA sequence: TGTGCCAGCAGTTATAGAGCCTATGGCTACACCTTC.